Sequencing of this T cell receptor beta chain was carried out in a study of shared T cell receptors in the human thymus. The repertoire was sequenced with immunoSEQ multiplex PCR; TCRdb's copy has only in-frame clones and lacks some. The sample holds about 380,000 clones, just under 95% seen once. Germline V gene data show CDR1 as SEHNR and CDR2 as FQNEAQ (reference sequence). Trimming cost V 5 bases and J 2 bases, with 19 bases left between them. This CDR3 is 17 amino acids long. Only one count was recorded for this clone. The sample was thymocytes. This chain links TRBV7-9 with TRBJ2-1, with a weak D call TRBD2 (6 bases). The TCR sequence derives from a human donor. CDR3 sequence: CASSPPWGSGTYNEQFF. CDR3 DNA: TGTGCCAGCAGCCCCCCCTGGGGTAGCGGTACCTACAATGAGCAGTTCTTC.